Listed below are T cell receptor beta chains from one sample, sequenced in a study of circulating CD8 cells and anti-PD-1 response in melanoma. TCRdb fed the reads into MiXCR, producing one record per CDR3 protein. The repertoire consists of around 1,900 distinct CDR3 sequences, with around 6.3% occurring once and the leading ten covering approximately 3%. The sequenced sample was CD8+ T cells from PBMCs, obtained at baseline or after one month of anti-PD-1 therapy (not recorded which). The receptors come from a human donor with melanoma. Both conserved end residues are part of each CDR3. Each record gives: J gene, V gene, clone size, CDR3 protein. Rows may omit the clone size; those that give it use once, few, many or a size class.

j_call: TRBJ2-1; v_call: TRBV29-1; clone_size: medium-sized; cdr3_aa: CSVEDLAEDNEQFF
j_call: TRBJ1-5; v_call: TRBV4-1; clone_size: medium-sized; cdr3_aa: CASSHLDSNQPQHF
j_call: TRBJ2-6; v_call: TRBV7-3; clone_size: medium-sized; cdr3_aa: CASSLFPEGANVLTF
j_call: TRBJ1-6; v_call: TRBV11-2; clone_size: -; cdr3_aa: CASSLGPMGNSPLHF
j_call: TRBJ2-3; v_call: TRBV4-1; clone_size: medium-sized; cdr3_aa: CASSHLGQGAADTQYF
j_call: TRBJ1-2; v_call: TRBV19; clone_size: -; cdr3_aa: CASRSGGGYGYTF
j_call: TRBJ2-7; v_call: TRBV28; clone_size: large; cdr3_aa: CASSSRDRDYEQYF
j_call: TRBJ2-7; v_call: TRBV27; clone_size: medium-sized; cdr3_aa: CASWDRGSYEQYF
j_call: TRBJ2-1; v_call: TRBV28; clone_size: medium-sized; cdr3_aa: CASSYPRGGNEQFF
j_call: TRBJ2-1; v_call: TRBV19; clone_size: medium-sized; cdr3_aa: CASRGGGPEQFF
j_call: TRBJ2-1; v_call: TRBV2; clone_size: medium-sized; cdr3_aa: CASSELEGKPNEQSF
j_call: TRBJ2-7; v_call: TRBV11-1; clone_size: medium-sized; cdr3_aa: CASSTGARYEQYF
j_call: TRBJ2-5; v_call: TRBV7-3; clone_size: medium-sized; cdr3_aa: CASSPGDETQYF
j_call: TRBJ2-3; v_call: TRBV19; clone_size: few; cdr3_aa: CASEGSTDTQYF
j_call: TRBJ2-5; v_call: TRBV29-1; clone_size: medium-sized; cdr3_aa: CSVEGLGDRAETQYF
j_call: TRBJ1-5; v_call: TRBV27; clone_size: medium-sized; cdr3_aa: CASSFPNQPQHF
j_call: TRBJ2-1; v_call: TRBV19; clone_size: large; cdr3_aa: CASTLGYNEQFF
j_call: TRBJ1-2; v_call: TRBV29-1; clone_size: medium-sized; cdr3_aa: CSVDLGVAYGYTF
j_call: TRBJ1-2; v_call: TRBV24-1; clone_size: medium-sized; cdr3_aa: CATSDFTDYGYTF
j_call: TRBJ2-2; v_call: TRBV28; clone_size: -; cdr3_aa: CASLLARRNTGELFF
j_call: TRBJ2-7; v_call: TRBV19; clone_size: medium-sized; cdr3_aa: CASSSPGQGTYEQYF
j_call: TRBJ2-7; v_call: TRBV19; clone_size: few; cdr3_aa: CASSIGLDNEQYF
j_call: TRBJ2-1; v_call: TRBV28; clone_size: medium-sized; cdr3_aa: CASTEGYLSYNEQFF
j_call: TRBJ2-1; v_call: TRBV19; clone_size: medium-sized; cdr3_aa: CATLSRLRQFF
j_call: TRBJ2-6; v_call: TRBV9; clone_size: large; cdr3_aa: CASSVAPRLSGANVLTF
j_call: TRBJ2-2; v_call: TRBV27; clone_size: medium-sized; cdr3_aa: CASSSDTLGDTGELFF
j_call: TRBJ2-7; v_call: TRBV19; clone_size: medium-sized; cdr3_aa: CASQTSGDSYEQYF
j_call: TRBJ2-7; v_call: TRBV19; clone_size: medium-sized; cdr3_aa: CASSIGSGGTYEQYF
j_call: TRBJ1-2; v_call: TRBV20-1; clone_size: few; cdr3_aa: CSAPDREDGYTF
j_call: TRBJ2-7; v_call: TRBV19; clone_size: -; cdr3_aa: CASSITGGNDEQYF
j_call: TRBJ2-2; v_call: TRBV2; clone_size: few; cdr3_aa: CATRGLYTGELFF
j_call: TRBJ2-7; v_call: TRBV28; clone_size: -; cdr3_aa: CASSTRGGHKQYF
j_call: TRBJ2-7; v_call: TRBV28; clone_size: medium-sized; cdr3_aa: CASSSGTGVYEQYF
j_call: TRBJ2-1; v_call: TRBV20-1; clone_size: medium-sized; cdr3_aa: CSARDSASGGVTYNEQFF
j_call: TRBJ2-2; v_call: TRBV21-1; clone_size: medium-sized; cdr3_aa: CASSRLQGPAGSCFF
j_call: TRBJ2-2; v_call: TRBV2; clone_size: medium-sized; cdr3_aa: CASSDRVENTGELFF
j_call: TRBJ1-1; v_call: TRBV2; clone_size: -; cdr3_aa: CASSRYRGRNTEAFF
j_call: TRBJ2-7; v_call: TRBV28; clone_size: large; cdr3_aa: CASSWEGQGDYEQYF
j_call: TRBJ1-2; v_call: TRBV27; clone_size: medium-sized; cdr3_aa: CASSPGQGPNYGYTF
j_call: TRBJ2-1; v_call: TRBV9; clone_size: medium-sized; cdr3_aa: CASSVGGLPDEQSF
j_call: TRBJ2-2; v_call: TRBV5-8; clone_size: few; cdr3_aa: CASSVRDRGNTGELFF
j_call: TRBJ2-1; v_call: TRBV19; clone_size: medium-sized; cdr3_aa: CASSPWGNEQFF
j_call: TRBJ2-3; v_call: TRBV7-3; clone_size: medium-sized; cdr3_aa: CASGRPEGDTQYF
j_call: TRBJ2-1; v_call: TRBV2; clone_size: medium-sized; cdr3_aa: CASSGTDLQNEQFF
j_call: TRBJ2-2; v_call: TRBV29-1; clone_size: medium-sized; cdr3_aa: CSVEGGTGNTGELFF
j_call: TRBJ2-3; v_call: TRBV9; clone_size: medium-sized; cdr3_aa: CASSPSGGADTQYF
j_call: TRBJ1-5; v_call: TRBV27; clone_size: medium-sized; cdr3_aa: CASSLGGSNQPQHF
j_call: TRBJ2-1; v_call: TRBV28; clone_size: medium-sized; cdr3_aa: CASSFEGGYNEQFF
j_call: TRBJ2-2; v_call: TRBV27; clone_size: medium-sized; cdr3_aa: CASSDRGAGELFF
j_call: TRBJ2-1; v_call: TRBV27; clone_size: medium-sized; cdr3_aa: CASSLQAYNEQFF
j_call: TRBJ2-1; v_call: TRBV4-1; clone_size: medium-sized; cdr3_aa: CASSQSDRPYNEQFF
j_call: TRBJ2-2; v_call: TRBV29-1; clone_size: few; cdr3_aa: CSGWSTGELFF
j_call: TRBJ2-3; v_call: TRBV19; clone_size: medium-sized; cdr3_aa: CASSITGGATDTQYF
j_call: TRBJ2-7; v_call: TRBV28; clone_size: large; cdr3_aa: CASSSGTALEQYF